In its sample, the clone carrying this T cell receptor (beta chain) was seen a few times. This sample stems from a study of blood T cells in healthy people across ages. A second PCR of 7 to 11 cycles used a sample-barcoded 5' primer and a J-beta primer mix. TCRdb reprocessed the 5' RACE reads via MiXCR and lists one record per CDR3 protein. The table records 700,000 or so distinct CDR3 sequences, 22% of them present only once. The sequence was collected from a man aged 70 or older in good health. The sequenced material came from blood.

In nucleotides, the CDR3 is TGTGCCAGCAGACCTGGACTAGCGGGAATGAATGAGCAGTTCTTC. As protein: CASRPGLAGMNEQFF. The V call is TRBV6-2 or TRBV6-3, the J call TRBJ2-1; 12 bases line up with TRBD2. V shed 6 bases and J 7 bases; nucleotides not matched to a gene: 7. CDR1 and CDR2 (germline): MNHEY, SVGEGT. There are 15 residues in the CDR3.